This T cell receptor beta chain stems from a study of identifying expanded T cells in peripheral blood. Study outcomes and limitations: Across healthy donors, higher total template counts meant significantly greater roughly 2-week count variance. Technical replicates showed roughly 1.2 changed clones; two weeks about 16.4; four weeks 19.

In the case of this clone: No antigen is known for it. The junction does not match germline at one end; this may be a read error.

The germline CDR1 and CDR2 sequences are SGHAT and FQNNGV. The CDR3 loop spans 15 amino acids. This table comes from immunoSEQ multiplex PCR, and its TCRdb copy is limited to in-frame clones, with some not included. The sample has 70,000 to 95,000 clones, about nine tenths seen once. This TCR was recovered from a person between 18 and 75 years old in good health. This sequence joins TRBV11-2 and TRBJ2-1; a weak D match, TRBD2 (5 bases). Sample: blood. The CDR3, as DNA: TGTGCCAGCAGCCTAGAGGACTCCCGTTACAATGAGCAGTTCTTC. It codes for CASSLEDSRYNEQFF.